Described below is a single T cell receptor (beta chain) sequence and its context. Its specificity is unknown. This sample is part of a study of cytomegalovirus exposure and HLA in healthy donors. Study results and limitations: On later analysis, the bulk of CMV-associated TCR beta chains appeared to be HLA-restricted.

Although they were nominally healthy when sampled, donors likely had unrecorded immune exposures. Vbeta (60) and Jbeta (13) primers were used in the PCR. Assay used: immunoSEQ multiplex PCR; TCRdb lists only in-frame clones, some missing. The repertoire holds around 120,000 clones, with roughly 76% as singletons. Sequencing used PBMCs. This receptor was taken from a man aged 45-65 years in good health and CMV-seropositive.

The CDR3 protein is CASTPGLALINQQYF. As DNA, the CDR3 is TGTGCCAGCACCCCGGGACTAGCCCTCATCAACCAGCAGTATTTT. The V gene is TRBV5-4, the J gene TRBJ2-3, with 9 bases identical to TRBD2. The V gene's germline CDR1 is SGHNT and CDR2 YYREEE (reference sequence). Trimming cost V 6 bases and J 11 bases; bases outside gene matches: 16. The CDR3 has 15 residues. The entire variable domain, with the rest obtained from reference TRBV5-4 and TRBJ2-3, is as follows: ETGVTQSPTHLIKTRGQQVTLRCSSQSGHNTVSWYQQALGQGPQFIFQYYREEENGRGNFPPRFSGLQFPNYSSELNVNALELDDSALYLCASTPGLALINQQYFGPGTRLTVL.